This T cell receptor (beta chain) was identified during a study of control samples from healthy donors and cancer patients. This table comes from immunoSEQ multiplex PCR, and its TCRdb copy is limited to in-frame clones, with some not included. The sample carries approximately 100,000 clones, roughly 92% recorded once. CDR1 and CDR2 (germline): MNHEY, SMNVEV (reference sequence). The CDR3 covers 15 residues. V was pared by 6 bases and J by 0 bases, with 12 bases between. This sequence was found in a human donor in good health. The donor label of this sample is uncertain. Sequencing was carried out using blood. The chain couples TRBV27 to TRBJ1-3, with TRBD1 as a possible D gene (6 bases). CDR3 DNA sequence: TGTGCCAGCAGCCGTACAGGGAGCTCTGGAAACACCATATATTTT. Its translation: CASSRTGSSGNTIYF.